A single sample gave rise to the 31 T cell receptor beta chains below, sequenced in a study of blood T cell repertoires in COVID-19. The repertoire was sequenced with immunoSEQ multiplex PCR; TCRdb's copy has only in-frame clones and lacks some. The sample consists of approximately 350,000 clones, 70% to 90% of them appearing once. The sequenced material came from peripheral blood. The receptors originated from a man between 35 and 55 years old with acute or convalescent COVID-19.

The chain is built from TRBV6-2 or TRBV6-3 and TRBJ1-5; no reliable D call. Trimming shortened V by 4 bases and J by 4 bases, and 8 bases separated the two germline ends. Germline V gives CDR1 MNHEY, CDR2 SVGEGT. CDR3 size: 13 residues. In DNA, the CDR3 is TGTGCCAGCAGTTTCGGAGCTAATCAGCCCCAGCATTTT. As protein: CASSFGANQPQHF.

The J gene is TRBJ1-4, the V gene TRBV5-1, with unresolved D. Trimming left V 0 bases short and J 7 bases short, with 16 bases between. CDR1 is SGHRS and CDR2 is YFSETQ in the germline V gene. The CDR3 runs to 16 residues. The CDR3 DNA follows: TGCGCCAGCAGCTTGGGCTCGAGCGTGAGGAGTGAAAAACTGTTTTTT. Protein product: CASSLGSSVRSEKLFF.

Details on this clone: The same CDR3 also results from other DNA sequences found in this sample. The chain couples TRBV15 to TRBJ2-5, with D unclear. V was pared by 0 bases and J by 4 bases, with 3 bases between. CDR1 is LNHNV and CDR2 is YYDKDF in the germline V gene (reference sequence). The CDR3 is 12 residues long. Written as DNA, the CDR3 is TGTGCCACCAGCAGAGATATAGAGACCCAGTACTTC. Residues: CATSRDIETQYF.

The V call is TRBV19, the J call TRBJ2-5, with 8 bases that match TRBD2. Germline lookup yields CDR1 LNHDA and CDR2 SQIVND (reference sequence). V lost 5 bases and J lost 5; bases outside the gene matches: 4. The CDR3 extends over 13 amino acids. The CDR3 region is CASSGTSLETQYF. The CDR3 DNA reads TGTGCCAGTAGTGGGACTAGTTTGGAGACCCAGTACTTC.

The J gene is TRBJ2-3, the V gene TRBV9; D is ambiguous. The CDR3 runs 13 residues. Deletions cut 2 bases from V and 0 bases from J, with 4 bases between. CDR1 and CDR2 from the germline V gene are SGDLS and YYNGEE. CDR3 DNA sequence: TGTGCCAGCAGCGTCACTAGCACAGATACGCAGTATTTT. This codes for CASSVTSTDTQYF.

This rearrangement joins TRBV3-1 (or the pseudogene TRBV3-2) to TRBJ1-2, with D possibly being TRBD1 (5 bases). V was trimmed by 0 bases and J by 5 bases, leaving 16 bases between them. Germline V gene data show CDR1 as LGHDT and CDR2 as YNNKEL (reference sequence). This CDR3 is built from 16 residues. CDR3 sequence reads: CASSQDGRAGLYGYTF. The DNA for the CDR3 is TGTGCCAGCAGCCAAGATGGCAGGGCAGGCTTATATGGCTACACCTTC.

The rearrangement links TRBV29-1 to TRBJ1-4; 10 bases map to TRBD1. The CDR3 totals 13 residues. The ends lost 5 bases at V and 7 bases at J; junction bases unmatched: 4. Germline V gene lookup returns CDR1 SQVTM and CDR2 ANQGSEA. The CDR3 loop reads CSVKTGGGEKLFF. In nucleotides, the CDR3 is TGCAGCGTTAAGACAGGGGGCGGTGAAAAACTGTTTTTT.

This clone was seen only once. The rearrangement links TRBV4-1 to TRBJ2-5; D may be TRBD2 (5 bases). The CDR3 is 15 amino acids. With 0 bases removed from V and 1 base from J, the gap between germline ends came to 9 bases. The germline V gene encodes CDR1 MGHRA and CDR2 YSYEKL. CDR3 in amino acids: CASSQERRVQETQYF. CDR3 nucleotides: TGCGCCAGCAGCCAAGAGCGGCGGGTCCAAGAGACCCAGTACTTC.

The CDR3 bases are TGTGCCAGCAGCGGACCCGACAGGGGGCGAATTTCACCCCTCCACTTT. The encoded protein is CASSGPDRGRISPLHF. The genes are TRBV7-8 and TRBJ1-6, with 10 positions matching TRBD1. Looked up from germline, CDR1 is SGHVS and CDR2 is FQNEAQ. The CDR3 consists of 16 residues. With 5 bases clipped from V and 9 bases from J, the junction kept 10 bases outside the gene matches. Full variable domain (rest looked up from reference TRBV7-8 and TRBJ1-6): GAGVSQSPRYKVAKRGQDVALRCDPISGHVSLFWYQQALGQGPEFLTYFQNEAQLDKSGLPSDRFFAERPEGSVSTLKIQRTQQEDSAVYLCASSGPDRGRISPLHFGNGTRLTVT.

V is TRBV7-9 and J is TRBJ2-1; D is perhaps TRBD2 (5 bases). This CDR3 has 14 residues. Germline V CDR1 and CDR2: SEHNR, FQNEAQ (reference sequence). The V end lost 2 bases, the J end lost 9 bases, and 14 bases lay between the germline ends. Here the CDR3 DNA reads TGTGCCAGCAGCTTATCTCCGGGGAAGAGTGAGCAGTTCTTC. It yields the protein CASSLSPGKSEQFF.

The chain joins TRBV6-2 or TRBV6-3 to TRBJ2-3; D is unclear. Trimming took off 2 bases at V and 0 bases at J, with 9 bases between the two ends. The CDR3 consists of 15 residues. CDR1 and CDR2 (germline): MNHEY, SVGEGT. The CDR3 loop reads CASSYVRVSTDTQYF. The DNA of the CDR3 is TGTGCCAGCAGTTACGTTAGAGTTAGCACAGATACGCAGTATTTT.

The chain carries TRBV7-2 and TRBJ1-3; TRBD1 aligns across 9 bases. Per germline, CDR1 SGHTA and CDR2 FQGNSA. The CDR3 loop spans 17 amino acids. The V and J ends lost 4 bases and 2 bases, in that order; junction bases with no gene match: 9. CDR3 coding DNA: TGTGCCAGCAGCTCGACCAATGGGACAGGGCCTGGAAACACCATATATTTT. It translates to CASSSTNGTGPGNTIYF.

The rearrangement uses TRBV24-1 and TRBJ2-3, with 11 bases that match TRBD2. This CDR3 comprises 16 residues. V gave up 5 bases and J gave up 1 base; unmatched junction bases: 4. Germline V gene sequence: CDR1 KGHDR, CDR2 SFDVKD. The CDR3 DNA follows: TGTGCCACCAGTGTAGCGACTAGCGGGGGCACAGATACGCAGTATTTT. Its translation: CATSVATSGGTDTQYF.

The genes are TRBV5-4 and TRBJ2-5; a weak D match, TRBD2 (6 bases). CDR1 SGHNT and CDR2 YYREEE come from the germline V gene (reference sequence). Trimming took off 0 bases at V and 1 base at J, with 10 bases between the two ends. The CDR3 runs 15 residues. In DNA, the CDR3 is TGTGCCAGCAGCTTGGCTGGTAGCGGCCAAGAGACCCAGTACTTC. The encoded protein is CASSLAGSGQETQYF.

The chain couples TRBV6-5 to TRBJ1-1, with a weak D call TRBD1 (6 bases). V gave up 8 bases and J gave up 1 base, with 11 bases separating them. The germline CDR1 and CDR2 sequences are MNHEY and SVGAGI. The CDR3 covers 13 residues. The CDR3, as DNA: TGTGCCAGCCGCCGGGGGGCGAACACTGAAGCTTTCTTT. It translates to CASRRGANTEAFF.

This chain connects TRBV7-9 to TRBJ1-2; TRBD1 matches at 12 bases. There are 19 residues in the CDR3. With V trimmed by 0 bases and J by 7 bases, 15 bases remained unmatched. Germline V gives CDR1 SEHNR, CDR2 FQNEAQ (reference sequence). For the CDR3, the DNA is TGTGCCAGCAGCTTAGCTTCGGGGACAGGGGGCCTCCAAGGCAGTGGCTACACCTTC. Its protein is CASSLASGTGGLQGSGYTF.

CDR3 amino acids: CASTNCGDRAYEQYF. As DNA, the CDR3 is TGTGCCAGCACCAATTGTGGGGACAGGGCCTACGAGCAGTACTTC. This sequence joins TRBV21-1 and TRBJ2-7; the table assigns TRBD1, which was not confirmed against the DNA. TRBV21-1 is marked as a pseudogene. This CDR3 comprises 15 residues.

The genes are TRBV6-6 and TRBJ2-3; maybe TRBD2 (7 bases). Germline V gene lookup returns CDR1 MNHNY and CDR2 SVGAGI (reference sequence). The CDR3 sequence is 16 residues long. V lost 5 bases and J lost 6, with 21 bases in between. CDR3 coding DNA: TGTGCCAGCAGTCCTTCCTACAAGGGAGGGGGGGATACGCAGTATTTT. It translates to CASSPSYKGGGDTQYF.

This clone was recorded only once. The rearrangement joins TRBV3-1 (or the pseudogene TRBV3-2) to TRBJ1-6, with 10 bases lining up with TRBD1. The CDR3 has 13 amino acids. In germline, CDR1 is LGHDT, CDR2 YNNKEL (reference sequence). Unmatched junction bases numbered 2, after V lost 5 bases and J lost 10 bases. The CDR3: CASSRDRGSPLHF. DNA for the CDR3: TGTGCCAGCAGCAGGGACAGGGGATCACCCCTCCACTTT.

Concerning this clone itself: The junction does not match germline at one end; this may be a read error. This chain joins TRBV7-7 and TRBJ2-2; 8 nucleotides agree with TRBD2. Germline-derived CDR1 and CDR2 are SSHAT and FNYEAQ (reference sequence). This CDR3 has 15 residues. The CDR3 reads CASSAAGGGTGELFF. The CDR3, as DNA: TGTGCTAGCAGCGCCGCCGGGGGGGGCACCGGGGAGCTGTTTTTT.

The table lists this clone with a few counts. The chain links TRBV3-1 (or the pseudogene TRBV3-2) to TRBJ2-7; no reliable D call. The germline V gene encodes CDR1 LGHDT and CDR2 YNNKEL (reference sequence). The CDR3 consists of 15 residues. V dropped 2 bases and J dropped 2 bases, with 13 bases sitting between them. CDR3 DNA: TGTGCCAGCAGCCAAATGTTGGCAAACGCCTACGAGCAGTACTTC. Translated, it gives CASSQMLANAYEQYF.

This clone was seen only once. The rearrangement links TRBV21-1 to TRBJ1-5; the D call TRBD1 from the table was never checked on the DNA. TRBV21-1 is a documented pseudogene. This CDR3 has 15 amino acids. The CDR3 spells CASSNGDRAAQPQHF. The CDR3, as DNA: TGTGCCAGCAGCAATGGGGACAGGGCGGCACAGCCCCAGCATTTT.

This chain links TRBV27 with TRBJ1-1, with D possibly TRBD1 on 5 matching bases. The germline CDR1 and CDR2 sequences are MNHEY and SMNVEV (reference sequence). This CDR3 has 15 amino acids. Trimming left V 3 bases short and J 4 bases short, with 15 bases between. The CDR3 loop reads CASSLGTQGGTEAFF. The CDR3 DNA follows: TGTGCCAGCAGTTTGGGCACTCAGGGAGGCACTGAAGCTTTCTTT.

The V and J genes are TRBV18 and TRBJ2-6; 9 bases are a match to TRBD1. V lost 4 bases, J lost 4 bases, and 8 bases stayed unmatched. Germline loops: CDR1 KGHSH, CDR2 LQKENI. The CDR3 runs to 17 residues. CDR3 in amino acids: CASSLTGTGMGANVLTF. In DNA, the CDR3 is TGTGCCAGCTCACTCACCGGGACAGGGATGGGGGCCAACGTCCTGACTTTC.

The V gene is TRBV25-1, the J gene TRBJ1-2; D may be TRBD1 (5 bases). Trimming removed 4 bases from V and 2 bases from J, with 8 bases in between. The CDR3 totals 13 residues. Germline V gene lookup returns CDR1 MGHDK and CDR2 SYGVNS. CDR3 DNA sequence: TGTGCCAGCAGTGCAGGGCGGAACTATGGCTACACCTTC. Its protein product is CASSAGRNYGYTF.

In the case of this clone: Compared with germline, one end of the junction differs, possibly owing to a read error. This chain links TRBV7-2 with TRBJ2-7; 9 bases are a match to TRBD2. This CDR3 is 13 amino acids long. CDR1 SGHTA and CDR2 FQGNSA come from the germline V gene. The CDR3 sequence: CASSLGLAETRDF. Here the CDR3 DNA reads TGTGCCAGCAGCTTAGGACTAGCGGAGACCCGGGACTTC.

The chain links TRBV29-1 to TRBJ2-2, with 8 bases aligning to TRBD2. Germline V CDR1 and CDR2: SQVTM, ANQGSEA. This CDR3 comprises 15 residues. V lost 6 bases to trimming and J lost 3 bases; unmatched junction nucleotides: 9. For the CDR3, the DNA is TGCAGCGTCGATATAACGGGGGGGCACACCGGGGAGCTGTTTTTT. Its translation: CSVDITGGHTGELFF.

The CDR3 is CATSRDLVNTEAFF. The CDR3 nucleotides are TGTGCCACCAGCAGAGATCTAGTGAACACTGAAGCTTTCTTT. The chain couples TRBV15 to TRBJ1-1, with no clear D. V lost 0 bases to trimming and J lost 0 bases, with 5 bases between them. This CDR3 comprises 14 residues. Per the germline V gene, CDR1 is LNHNV and CDR2 is YYDKDF (reference sequence).

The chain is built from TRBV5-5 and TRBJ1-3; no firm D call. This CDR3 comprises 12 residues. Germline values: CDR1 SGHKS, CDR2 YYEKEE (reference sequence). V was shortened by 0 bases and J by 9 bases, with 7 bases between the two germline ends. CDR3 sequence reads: CASSLGGGTIYF. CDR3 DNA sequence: TGTGCCAGCAGCTTGGGTGGAGGCACCATATATTTT.

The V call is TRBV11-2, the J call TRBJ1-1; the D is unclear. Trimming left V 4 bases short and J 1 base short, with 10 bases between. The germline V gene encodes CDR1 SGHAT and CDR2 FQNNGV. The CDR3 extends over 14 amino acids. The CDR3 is CASSWLDRNTEAFF. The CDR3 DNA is TGTGCCAGCAGCTGGCTAGACCGGAACACTGAAGCTTTCTTT.

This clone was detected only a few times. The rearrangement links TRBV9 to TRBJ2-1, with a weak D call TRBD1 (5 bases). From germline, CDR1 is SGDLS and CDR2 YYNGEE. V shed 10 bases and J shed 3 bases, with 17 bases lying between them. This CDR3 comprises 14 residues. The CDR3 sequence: CAGGVTDSYNEQFF. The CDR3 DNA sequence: TGTGCCGGCGGAGTGACAGACAGCTACAATGAGCAGTTCTTC.